This record covers a single T cell receptor (beta chain). As yet, its antigen is unknown. The data originate from a study of cytomegalovirus exposure and HLA in healthy donors. Study results and caveats: A later analysis found TCR association rates differed by HLA locus, highest for DRB1 and lowest for HLA-C.

The PCR ran on 60 Vbeta and 13 Jbeta primers. The assay was immunoSEQ multiplex PCR, and TCRdb's table has in-frame clones only and misses some. The sample gives about 90,000 clones, around four fifths of which show up once; approximately 2% is in the top ten. Looked up from germline, CDR1 is SGHNT and CDR2 is YYREEE (reference sequence). V lost 4 bases and J lost 4; bases outside the gene matches: 9. CDR3 length: 15 residues. Sequenced input: PBMCs. V gene TRBV5-4 combines with J gene TRBJ2-7; TRBD1 matches 9 bases. This sequence originates from a boy aged 10-17 years in good health and CMV-seronegative. The CDR3 loop is CASSNGGTGPYEQYF. In nucleotides, the CDR3 is TGTGCCAGCAGCAACGGGGGGACAGGGCCTTACGAGCAGTACTTC. Full variable domain (outside the CDR3, taken from reference TRBV5-4 and TRBJ2-7): ETGVTQSPTHLIKTRGQQVTLRCSSQSGHNTVSWYQQALGQGPQFIFQYYREEENGRGNFPPRFSGLQFPNYSSELNVNALELDDSALYLCASSNGGTGPYEQYFGPGTRLTVT.